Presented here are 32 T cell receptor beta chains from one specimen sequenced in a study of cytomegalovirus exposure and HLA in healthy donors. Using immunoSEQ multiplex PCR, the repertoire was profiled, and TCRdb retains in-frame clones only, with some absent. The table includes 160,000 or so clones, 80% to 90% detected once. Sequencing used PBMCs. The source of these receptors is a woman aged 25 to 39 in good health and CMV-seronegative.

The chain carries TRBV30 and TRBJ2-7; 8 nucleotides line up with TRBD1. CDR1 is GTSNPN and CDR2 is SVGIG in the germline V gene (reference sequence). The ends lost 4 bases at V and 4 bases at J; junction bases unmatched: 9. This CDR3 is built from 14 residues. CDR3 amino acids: CAWKGQGVNYEQYF. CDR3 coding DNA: TGTGCCTGGAAAGGACAGGGAGTGAATTACGAGCAGTACTTC.

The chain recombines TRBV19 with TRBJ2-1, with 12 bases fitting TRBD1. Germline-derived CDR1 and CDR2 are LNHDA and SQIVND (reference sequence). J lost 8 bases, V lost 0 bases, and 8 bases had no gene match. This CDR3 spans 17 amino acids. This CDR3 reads CASSIDTGTGGKDEQFF. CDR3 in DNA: TGTGCCAGTAGTATAGATACCGGGACAGGGGGCAAGGATGAGCAGTTCTTC.

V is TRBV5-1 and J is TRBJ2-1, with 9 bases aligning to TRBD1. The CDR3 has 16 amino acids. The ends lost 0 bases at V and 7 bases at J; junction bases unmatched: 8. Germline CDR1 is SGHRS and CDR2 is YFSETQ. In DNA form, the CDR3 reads TGCGCCAGCAGCTTGGAATGGGGGACAGGGAGAAATGAGCAGTTCTTC. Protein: CASSLEWGTGRNEQFF.

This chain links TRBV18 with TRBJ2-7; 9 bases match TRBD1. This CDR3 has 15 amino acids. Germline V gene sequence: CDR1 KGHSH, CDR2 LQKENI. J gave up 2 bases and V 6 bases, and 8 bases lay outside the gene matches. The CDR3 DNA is TGTGCCAGCTCGGTCAAACAGGGGGCCCCCTACGAGCAGTACTTC. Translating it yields CASSVKQGAPYEQYF.

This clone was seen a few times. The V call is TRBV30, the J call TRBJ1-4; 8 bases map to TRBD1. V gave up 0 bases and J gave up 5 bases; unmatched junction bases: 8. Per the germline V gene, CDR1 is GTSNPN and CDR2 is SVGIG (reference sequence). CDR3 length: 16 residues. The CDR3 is CAWSVPSQGGNEKLFF. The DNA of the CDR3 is TGTGCCTGGAGTGTACCCTCACAGGGGGGGAATGAAAAACTGTTTTTT.

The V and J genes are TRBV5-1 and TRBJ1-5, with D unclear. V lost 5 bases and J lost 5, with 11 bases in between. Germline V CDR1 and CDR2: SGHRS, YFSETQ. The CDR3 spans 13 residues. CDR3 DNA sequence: TGCGCCAGCAGAACCAGCGATGATCAGCCCCAGCATTTT. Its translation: CASRTSDDQPQHF.

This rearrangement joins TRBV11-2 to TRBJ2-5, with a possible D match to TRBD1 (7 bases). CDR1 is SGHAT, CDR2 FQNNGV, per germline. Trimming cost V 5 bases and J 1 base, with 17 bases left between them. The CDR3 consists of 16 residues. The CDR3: CASSETGEVSQETQYF. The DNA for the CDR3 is TGTGCCAGCAGCGAAACAGGGGAGGTGAGCCAAGAGACCCAGTACTTC.

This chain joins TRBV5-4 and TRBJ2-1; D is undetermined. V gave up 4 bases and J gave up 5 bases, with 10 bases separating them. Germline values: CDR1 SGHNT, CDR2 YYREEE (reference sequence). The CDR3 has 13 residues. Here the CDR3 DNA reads TGTGCCAGCAGCCATAACGGTGACAATGAGCAGTTCTTC. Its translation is CASSHNGDNEQFF.

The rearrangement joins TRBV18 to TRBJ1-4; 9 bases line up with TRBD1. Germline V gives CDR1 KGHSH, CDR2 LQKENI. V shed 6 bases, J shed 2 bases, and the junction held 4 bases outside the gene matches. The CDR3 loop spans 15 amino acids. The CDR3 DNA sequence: TGTGCCAGCTCGGACAGGGGAAAGACTAATGAAAAACTGTTTTTT. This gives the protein CASSDRGKTNEKLFF.

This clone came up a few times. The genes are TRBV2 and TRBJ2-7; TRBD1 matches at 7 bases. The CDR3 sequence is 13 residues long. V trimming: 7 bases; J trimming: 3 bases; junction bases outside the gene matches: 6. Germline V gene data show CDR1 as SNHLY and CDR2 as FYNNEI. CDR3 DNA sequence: TGTGCCAGCATGGTAGGGGGCAACTACGAGCAGTACTTC. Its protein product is CASMVGGNYEQYF.

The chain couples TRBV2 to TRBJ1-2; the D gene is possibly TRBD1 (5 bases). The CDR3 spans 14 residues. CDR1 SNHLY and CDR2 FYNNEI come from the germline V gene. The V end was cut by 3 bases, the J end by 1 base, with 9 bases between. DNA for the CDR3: TGTGCCAGCAGTGACCCCGACAGTAACTATGGCTACACCTTC. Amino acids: CASSDPDSNYGYTF. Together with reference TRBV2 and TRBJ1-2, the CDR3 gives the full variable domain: EPEVTQTPSHQVTQMGQEVILRCVPISNHLYFYWYRQILGQKVEFLVSFYNNEISEKSEIFDDQFSVERPDGSNFTLKIRSTKLEDSAMYFCASSDPDSNYGYTFGSGTRLTVV.

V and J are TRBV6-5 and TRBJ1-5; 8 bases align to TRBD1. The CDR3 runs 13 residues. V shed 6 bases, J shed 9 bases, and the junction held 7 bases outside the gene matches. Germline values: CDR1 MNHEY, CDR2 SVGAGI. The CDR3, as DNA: TGTGCCAGCAGCTTACAGGGGGGAGCGCCCCAGCATTTT. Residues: CASSLQGGAPQHF.

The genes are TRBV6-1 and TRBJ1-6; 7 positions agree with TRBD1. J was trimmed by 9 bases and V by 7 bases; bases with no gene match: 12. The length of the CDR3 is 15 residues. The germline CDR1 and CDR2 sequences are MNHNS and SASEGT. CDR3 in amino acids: CASMTGSAHLSPLHF. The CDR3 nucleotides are TGTGCCAGCATGACAGGGTCGGCTCACCTTTCACCCCTCCACTTT.

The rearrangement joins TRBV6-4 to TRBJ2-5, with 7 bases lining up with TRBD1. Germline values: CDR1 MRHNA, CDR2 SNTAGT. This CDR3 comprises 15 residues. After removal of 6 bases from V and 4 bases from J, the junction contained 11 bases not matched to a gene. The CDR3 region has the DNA TGTGCCAGCAGCGTAACAGGGGATGGGTCAGAGACCCAGTACTTC. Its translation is CASSVTGDGSETQYF.

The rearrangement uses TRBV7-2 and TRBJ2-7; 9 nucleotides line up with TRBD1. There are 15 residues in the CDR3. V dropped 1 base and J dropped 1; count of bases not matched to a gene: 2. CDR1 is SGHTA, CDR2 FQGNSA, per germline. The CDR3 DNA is TGTGCCAGCAGCTTAGGACAGGGGGGTTCCTACGAGCAGTACTTC. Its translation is CASSLGQGGSYEQYF. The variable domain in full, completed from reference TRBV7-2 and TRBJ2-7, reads GAGVSQSPSNKVTEKGKDVELRCDPISGHTALYWYRQSLGQGLEFLIYFQGNSAPDKSGLPSDRFSAERTGGSVSTLTIQRTQQEDSAVYLCASSLGQGGSYEQYFGPGTRLTVT.

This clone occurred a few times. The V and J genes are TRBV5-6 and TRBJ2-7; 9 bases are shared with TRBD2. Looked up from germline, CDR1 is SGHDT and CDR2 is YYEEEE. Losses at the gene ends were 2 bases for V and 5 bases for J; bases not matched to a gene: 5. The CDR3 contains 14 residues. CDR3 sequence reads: CASSFPGLAHEQYF. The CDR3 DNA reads TGTGCCAGCAGCTTCCCGGGACTAGCCCACGAGCAGTACTTC.

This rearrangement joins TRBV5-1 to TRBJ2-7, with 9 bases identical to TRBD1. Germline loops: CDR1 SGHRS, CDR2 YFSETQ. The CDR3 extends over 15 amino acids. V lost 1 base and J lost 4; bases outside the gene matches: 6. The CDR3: CASSLTGTGSYEQYF. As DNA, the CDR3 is TGCGCCAGCAGCTTGACCGGGACAGGGTCATACGAGCAGTACTTC.

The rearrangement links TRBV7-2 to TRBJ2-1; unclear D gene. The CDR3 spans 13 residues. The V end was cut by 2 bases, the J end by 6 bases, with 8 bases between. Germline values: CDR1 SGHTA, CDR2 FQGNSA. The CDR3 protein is CASSLPPGNEQFF. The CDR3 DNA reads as TGTGCCAGCAGCTTACCGCCCGGCAATGAGCAGTTCTTC. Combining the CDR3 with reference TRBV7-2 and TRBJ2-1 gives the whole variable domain GAGVSQSPSNKVTEKGKDVELRCDPISGHTALYWYRQSLGQGLEFLIYFQGNSAPDKSGLPSDRFSAERTGGSVSTLTIQRTQQEDSAVYLCASSLPPGNEQFFGPGTRLTVL.

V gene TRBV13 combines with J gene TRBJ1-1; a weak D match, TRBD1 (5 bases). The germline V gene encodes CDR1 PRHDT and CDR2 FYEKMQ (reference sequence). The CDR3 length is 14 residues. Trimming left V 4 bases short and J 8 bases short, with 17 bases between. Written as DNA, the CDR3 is TGTGCCAGCAGCTCCAGGAGCCTCCGACAGGAAGCTTTCTTT. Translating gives CASSSRSLRQEAFF.

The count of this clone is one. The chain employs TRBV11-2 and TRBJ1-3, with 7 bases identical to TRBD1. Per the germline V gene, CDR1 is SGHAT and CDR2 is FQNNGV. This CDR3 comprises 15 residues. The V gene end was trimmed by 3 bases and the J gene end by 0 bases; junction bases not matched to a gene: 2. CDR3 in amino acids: CASSFTGDSGNTIYF. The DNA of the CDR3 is TGTGCCAGCAGCTTTACAGGGGACTCTGGAAACACCATATATTTT.

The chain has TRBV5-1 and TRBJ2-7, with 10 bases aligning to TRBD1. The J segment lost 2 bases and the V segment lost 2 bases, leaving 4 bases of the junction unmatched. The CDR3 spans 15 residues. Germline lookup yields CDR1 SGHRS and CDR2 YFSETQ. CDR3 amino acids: CASSLIGQGAYEQYF. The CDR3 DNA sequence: TGCGCCAGCAGCTTAATAGGACAGGGGGCCTACGAGCAGTACTTC.

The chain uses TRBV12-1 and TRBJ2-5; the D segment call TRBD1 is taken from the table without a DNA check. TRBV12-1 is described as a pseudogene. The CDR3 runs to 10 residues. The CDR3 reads CANNQETQYF. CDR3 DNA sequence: TGTGCCAACAACCAAGAGACCCAGTACTTC.

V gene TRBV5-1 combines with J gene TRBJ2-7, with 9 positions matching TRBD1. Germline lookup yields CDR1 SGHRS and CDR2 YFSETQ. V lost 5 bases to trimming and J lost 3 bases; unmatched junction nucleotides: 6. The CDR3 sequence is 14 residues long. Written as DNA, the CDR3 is TGCGCCAGCAGATCACAGGGGGCCCACTACGAGCAGTACTTC. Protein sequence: CASRSQGAHYEQYF. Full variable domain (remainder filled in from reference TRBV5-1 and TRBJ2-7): KAGVTQTPRYLIKTRGQQVTLSCSPISGHRSVSWYQQTPGQGLQFLFEYFSETQRNKGNFPGRFSGRQFSNSRSEMNVSTLELGDSALYLCASRSQGAHYEQYFGPGTRLTVT.

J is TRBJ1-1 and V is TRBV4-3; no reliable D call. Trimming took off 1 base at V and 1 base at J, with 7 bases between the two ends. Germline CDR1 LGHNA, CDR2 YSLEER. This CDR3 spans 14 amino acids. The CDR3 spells CASSQVSKNTEAFF. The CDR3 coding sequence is TGCGCCAGCAGCCAAGTAAGCAAGAACACTGAAGCTTTCTTT.

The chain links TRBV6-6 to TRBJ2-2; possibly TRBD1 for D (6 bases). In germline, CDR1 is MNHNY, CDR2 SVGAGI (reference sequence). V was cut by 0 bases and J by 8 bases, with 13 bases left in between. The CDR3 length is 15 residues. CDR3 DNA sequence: TGTGCCAGCAGTTACTCAAGAGGGGGTTCTGGGGAGCTGTTTTTT. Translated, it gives CASSYSRGGSGELFF.

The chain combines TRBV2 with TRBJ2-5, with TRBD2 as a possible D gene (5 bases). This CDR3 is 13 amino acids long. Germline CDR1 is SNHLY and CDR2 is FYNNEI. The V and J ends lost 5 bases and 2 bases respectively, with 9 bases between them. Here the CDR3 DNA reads TGTGCCAGCAGTAGAGGGTTACAAGAGACCCAGTACTTC. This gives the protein CASSRGLQETQYF. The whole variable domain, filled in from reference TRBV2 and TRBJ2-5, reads EPEVTQTPSHQVTQMGQEVILRCVPISNHLYFYWYRQILGQKVEFLVSFYNNEISEKSEIFDDQFSVERPDGSNFTLKIRSTKLEDSAMYFCASSRGLQETQYFGPGTRLLVL.

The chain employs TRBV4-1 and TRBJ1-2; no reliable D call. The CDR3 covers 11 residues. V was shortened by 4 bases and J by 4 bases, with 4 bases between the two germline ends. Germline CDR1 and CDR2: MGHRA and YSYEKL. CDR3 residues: CASSPGYGYTF. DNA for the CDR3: TGCGCCAGCAGCCCCGGCTATGGCTACACCTTC.

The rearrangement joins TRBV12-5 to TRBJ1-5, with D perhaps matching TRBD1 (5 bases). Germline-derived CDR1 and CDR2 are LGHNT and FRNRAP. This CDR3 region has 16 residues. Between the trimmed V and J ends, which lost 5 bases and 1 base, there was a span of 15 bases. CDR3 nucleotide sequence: TGTGCTAGTGGTCCTCGGGGGGATCGGAGCAATCAGCCCCAGCATTTT. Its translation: CASGPRGDRSNQPQHF.

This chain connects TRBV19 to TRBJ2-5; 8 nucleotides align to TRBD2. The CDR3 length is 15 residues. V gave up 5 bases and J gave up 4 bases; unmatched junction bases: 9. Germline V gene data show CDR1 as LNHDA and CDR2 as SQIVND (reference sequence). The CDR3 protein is CASSREGGRAETQYF. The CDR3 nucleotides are TGTGCCAGTAGTCGGGAGGGAGGGAGGGCAGAGACCCAGTACTTC.

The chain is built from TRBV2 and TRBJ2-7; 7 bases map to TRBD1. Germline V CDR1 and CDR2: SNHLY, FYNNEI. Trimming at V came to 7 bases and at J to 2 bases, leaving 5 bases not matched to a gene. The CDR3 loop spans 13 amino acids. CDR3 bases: TGTGCCAGCAAGGACAGGAGTACCTACGAGCAGTACTTC. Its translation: CASKDRSTYEQYF.

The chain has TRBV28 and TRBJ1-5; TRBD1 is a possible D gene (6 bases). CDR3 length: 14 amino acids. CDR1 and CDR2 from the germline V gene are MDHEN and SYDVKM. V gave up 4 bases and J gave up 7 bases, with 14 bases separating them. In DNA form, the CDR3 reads TGTGCCAGCAGTTACACAGGGATGAGCCAGCCCCAGCATTTT. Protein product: CASSYTGMSQPQHF. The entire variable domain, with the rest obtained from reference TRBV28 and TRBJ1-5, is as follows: DVKVTQSSRYLVKRTGEKVFLECVQDMDHENMFWYRQDPGLGLRLIYFSYDVKMKEKGDIPEGYSVSREKKERFSLILESASTNQTSMYLCASSYTGMSQPQHFGDGTRLSIL.

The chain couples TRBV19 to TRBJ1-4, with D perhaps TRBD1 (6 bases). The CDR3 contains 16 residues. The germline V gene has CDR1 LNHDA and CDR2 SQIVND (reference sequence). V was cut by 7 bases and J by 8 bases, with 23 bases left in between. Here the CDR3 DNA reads TGTGCCAGTACCCTAAAAGTCCACAGGGTGTTGGAAAAACTGTTTTTT. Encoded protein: CASTLKVHRVLEKLFF.